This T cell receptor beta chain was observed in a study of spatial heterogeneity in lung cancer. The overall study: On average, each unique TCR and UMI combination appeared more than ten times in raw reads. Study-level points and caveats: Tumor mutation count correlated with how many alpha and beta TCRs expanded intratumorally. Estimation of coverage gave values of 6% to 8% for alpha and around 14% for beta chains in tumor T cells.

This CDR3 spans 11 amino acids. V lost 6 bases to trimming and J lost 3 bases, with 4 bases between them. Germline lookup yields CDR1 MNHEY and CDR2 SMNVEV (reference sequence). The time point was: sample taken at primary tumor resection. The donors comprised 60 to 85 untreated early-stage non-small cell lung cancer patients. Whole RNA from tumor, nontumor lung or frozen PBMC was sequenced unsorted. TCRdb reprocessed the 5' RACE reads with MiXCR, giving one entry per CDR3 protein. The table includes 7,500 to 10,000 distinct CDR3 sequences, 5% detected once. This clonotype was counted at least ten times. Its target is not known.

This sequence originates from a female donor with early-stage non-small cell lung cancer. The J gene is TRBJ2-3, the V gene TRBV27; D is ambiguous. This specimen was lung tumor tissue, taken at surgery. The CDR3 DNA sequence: TGTGCCAGCAGGTGGACAGATACGCAGTATTTT. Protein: CASRWTDTQYF.